The rows below give T cell receptor beta chains drawn from one sample of a study of T-cell reconstitution after alpha-beta-depleted transplantation in children. TCRdb passed the PCR reads through MiXCR, listing each CDR3 protein once. The profile shows hundreds of thousands of distinct CDR3 sequences, around 16% of them singletons. The sample was PBMCs from the stem cell graft donor, taken from the stem cell graft. The receptors originated from a human donor who donated a stem cell graft to a child with acute myeloid leukemia. CDR3s include the opening cysteine and the closing phenylalanine or tryptophan. The D gene is left open where the match is weak. Clone sizes are given selectively: once, few, many, or a class where the clone is expanded.

>.|TRBV29-1|TRBD2|TRBJ2-7
CSVREGPYEQYF
TGCAGCGTAAGGGAGGGTCCCTACGAGCAGTACTTC
>.|TRBV30|.|TRBJ2-5
CAWKNDRYQETQYF
TGTGCCTGGAAAAACGACCGGTACCAAGAGACCCAGTACTTC
>many|TRBV7-3|.|TRBJ2-2
CASSSIGGELFF
TGTGCCAGCAGCTCAATAGGGGGGGAGCTGTTTTTT
>many|TRBV29-1|.|TRBJ1-2
CSVETGRGRAYGYTF
TGCAGCGTTGAGACAGGAAGGGGGAGAGCCTATGGCTACACCTTC
>.|TRBV18|.|TRBJ1-6
CASSPGSGGGSPLHF
TGTGCCAGCTCACCAGGATCAGGCGGTGGTTCACCCCTCCACTTT
>.|TRBV3-1|.|TRBJ2-7
CASRQHDRVPYEQYF
TGTGCCAGCAGACAGCATGACAGAGTACCCTACGAGCAGTACTTC
>many|TRBV5-1|.|TRBJ2-3
CASSLVMGSSTDTQYF
TGCGCCAGCAGCTTGGTGATGGGGTCTAGCACAGATACGCAGTATTTT
>.|TRBV15|.|TRBJ2-7
CATSRGLTSYEQYF
TGTGCCACCAGCAGGGGACTGACTTCCTACGAGCAGTACTTC
>many|TRBV20-1|.|TRBJ2-5
CSAPGRLGETQYF
TGCAGTGCCCCCGGACGTTTAGGGGAGACCCAGTACTTC
>many|TRBV6-2/TRBV6-3|.|TRBJ2-7
CASSYSGRAAEQYF
TGTGCCAGCAGTTACTCGGGCAGGGCCGCCGAGCAGTACTTC
>many|TRBV30|.|TRBJ2-7
CAFKGTYEQYF
TGTGCCTTCAAGGGGACCTACGAGCAGTACTTC
>many|TRBV6-4|.|TRBJ2-1
CASSEERSYNEQFF
TGTGCCAGCAGTGAAGAGCGTTCCTACAATGAGCAGTTCTTC
>.|TRBV5-1|.|TRBJ2-2
CASGAEVGTGELFF
TGCGCCAGCGGGGCAGAGGTTGGGACCGGGGAGCTGTTTTTT
>.|TRBV11-2|.|TRBJ1-4
CASSADSLRNEKLFF
TGTGCCAGCAGCGCGGACAGTCTGCGGAATGAAAAACTGTTTTTT
>.|TRBV20-1|TRBD2|TRBJ2-3
CSVSKGLAGGDTQYF
TGCAGTGTCAGTAAGGGTCTAGCGGGGGGGGATACGCAGTATTTT
>many|TRBV20-1|.|TRBJ2-1
CSANDGHLSYNEQFF
TGCAGTGCTAACGATGGCCACCTATCCTACAATGAGCAGTTCTTC
>many|TRBV20-1|.|TRBJ2-1
CSARIRQSSYNEQFF
TGCAGTGCTAGAATTCGACAGTCCTCCTACAATGAGCAGTTCTTC
>many|TRBV20-1|TRBD1|TRBJ1-5
CSAPRTGASNQPQHF
TGCAGTGCCCCCCGGACAGGGGCTAGCAATCAGCCCCAGCATTTT
>many|TRBV7-2|.|TRBJ2-1
CASSSSREQFF
TGTGCCAGCAGCTCTAGTAGGGAGCAGTTCTTC
>.|TRBV12-3/TRBV12-4|TRBD2|TRBJ2-5
CASIWGGGETQYF
TGTGCCAGCATCTGGGGGGGGGGAGAGACCCAGTACTTC
>.|TRBV28|.|TRBJ2-7
CASSPGAGGFLYEQYF
TGTGCCAGCAGTCCGGGGGCGGGTGGATTCCTCTACGAGCAGTACTTC
>many|TRBV20-1|TRBD1|TRBJ2-1
CSALSRGSPSYNEQFF
TGCAGTGCTCTATCCAGGGGGTCCCCCTCCTACAATGAGCAGTTCTTC
>few|TRBV5-1|TRBD1|TRBJ1-5
CASSLSTGENQPQHF
TGCGCCAGCAGCTTGTCGACAGGGGAGAATCAGCCCCAGCATTTT
>.|TRBV6-2/TRBV6-3|TRBD1|TRBJ1-5
CASSYTGTGGQPQHF
TGTGCCAGCAGTTACACCGGGACAGGAGGTCAGCCCCAGCATTTT
>few|TRBV28|.|TRBJ1-2
CASSSPSGTSYGYTF
TGTGCCAGCAGTTCTCCCTCTGGGACATCATATGGCTACACCTTC
>few|TRBV5-1|.|TRBJ1-4
CASSLIGESGGKLFF
TGCGCCAGCAGCTTAATCGGGGAATCGGGGGGGAAACTGTTTTTT
>few|TRBV24-1|TRBD1|TRBJ2-1
CATSDGGTGKQFF
TGTGCCACCAGTGATGGAGGGACAGGAAAGCAGTTCTTC
>few|TRBV20-1|.|TRBJ1-6
CSASSGDGAYNSPLHF
TGCAGTGCTAGTTCGGGGGACGGCGCCTATAATTCACCCCTCCACTTT
>many|TRBV5-1|.|TRBJ1-6
CASSLAEGAIGSPLHF
TGCGCCAGCAGCTTGGCCGAGGGTGCTATCGGTTCACCCCTCCACTTT
>many|TRBV29-1|.|TRBJ1-5
CSVEAGTDQPQHF
TGCAGCGTTGAAGCAGGGACGGATCAGCCCCAGCATTTT
>few|TRBV24-1|TRBD1|TRBJ1-5
CATGTGQASRSAQHF
TGTGCCACCGGTACCGGACAGGCCTCGAGATCGGCCCAGCATTTT
>many|TRBV10-3|.|TRBJ1-2
CAISGRTPEYGYTF
TGTGCCATCAGTGGAAGGACGCCAGAATATGGCTACACCTTC
>.|TRBV21-1|.|TRBJ2-1
CASSNVASGGTLSSYNEQFF
TGTGCCAGCAGCAATGTGGCTAGCGGGGGGACCCTTTCCTCCTACAATGAGCAGTTCTTC
>.|TRBV20-1|.|TRBJ2-1
CSASPIGVTGRNEQFF
TGCAGTGCTAGCCCCATTGGAGTCACAGGGCGCAATGAGCAGTTCTTC
>many|TRBV20-1|.|TRBJ2-6
CSANPPSGANVLTF
TGCAGTGCAAATCCCCCGTCTGGGGCCAACGTCCTGACTTTC
>many|TRBV15|TRBD1|TRBJ2-1
CASVGTAYNEQFF
TGTGCCAGCGTCGGGACAGCGTACAATGAGCAGTTCTTC